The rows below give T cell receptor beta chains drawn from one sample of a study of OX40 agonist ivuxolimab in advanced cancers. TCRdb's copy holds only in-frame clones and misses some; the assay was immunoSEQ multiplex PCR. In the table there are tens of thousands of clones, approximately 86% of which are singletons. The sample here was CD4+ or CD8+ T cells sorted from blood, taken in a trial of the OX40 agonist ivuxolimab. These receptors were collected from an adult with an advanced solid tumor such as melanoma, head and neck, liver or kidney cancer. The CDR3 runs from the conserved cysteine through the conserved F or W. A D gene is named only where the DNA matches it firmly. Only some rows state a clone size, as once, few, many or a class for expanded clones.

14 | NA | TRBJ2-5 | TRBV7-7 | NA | CASSSRDGEATQYF | TGTGCTAGCAGCTCAAGGGACGGGGAGGCGACCCAGTACTTC
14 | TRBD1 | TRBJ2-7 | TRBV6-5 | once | CASSGQGRTYEQYF | TGTGCCAGCAGTGGACAGGGAAGAACCTACGAGCAGTACTTC
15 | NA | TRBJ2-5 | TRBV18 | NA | CASSPSGGNVVTQYF | TGTGCCAGCTCACCGTCCGGAGGGAACGTAGTGACCCAGTACTTC
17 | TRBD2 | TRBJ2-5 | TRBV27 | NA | CASSPTSGGVYQETQYF | TGTGCCAGCAGTCCAACTAGCGGGGGAGTATACCAAGAAACCCAGTACTTC
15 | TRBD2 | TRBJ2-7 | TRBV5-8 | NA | CASSFPSGGAGEQYF | TGTGCCAGCAGCTTCCCTAGCGGGGGGGCTGGGGAGCAGTACTTC
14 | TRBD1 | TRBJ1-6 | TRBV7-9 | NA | CASRPDRGDSPLHF | TGTGCCAGCAGACCGGACAGGGGGGACTCACCCCTCCACTTT
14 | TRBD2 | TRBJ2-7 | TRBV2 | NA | CASRGRGGPYEQYF | TGTGCCAGCAGGGGGCGGGGAGGGCCCTACGAGCAGTACTTC
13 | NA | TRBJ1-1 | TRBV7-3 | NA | CASADGLNTEAFF | TGTGCCAGCGCGGACGGACTAAACACTGAAGCTTTCTTT
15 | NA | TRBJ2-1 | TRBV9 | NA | CASSVVDLTYNEQFF | TGTGCCAGCAGCGTAGTGGACCTTACCTACAATGAGCAGTTCTTC
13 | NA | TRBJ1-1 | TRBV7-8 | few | CASSSSHSHEAFF | TGTGCCAGCAGCTCATCTCACAGTCACGAAGCTTTCTTT
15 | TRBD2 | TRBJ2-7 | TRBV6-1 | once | CASSPWTSGTYEQYF | TGTGCCAGCAGTCCTTGGACTAGCGGTACCTACGAGCAGTACTTC
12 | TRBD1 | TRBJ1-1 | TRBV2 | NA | CASSEWDSEAFF | TGTGCCAGCAGTGAATGGGACAGTGAAGCTTTCTTT
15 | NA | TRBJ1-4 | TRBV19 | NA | CASSMTTGSLEKLFF | TGTGCCAGTAGTATGACGACAGGCAGTCTGGAAAAACTGTTTTTT
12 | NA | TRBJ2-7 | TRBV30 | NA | CAWSGGSYEQYF | TGTGCCTGGAGTGGCGGTTCCTACGAGCAGTACTTC
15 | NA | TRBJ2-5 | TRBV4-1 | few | CASSQESGYQETQYF | TGCGCCAGCAGCCAGGAGTCAGGGTACCAAGAGACCCAGTACTTC